Following are 20 T cell receptor beta chains from one sample sequenced in a study of graft-versus-host responses after intestinal transplantation. Profiling relied on immunoSEQ multiplex PCR, and the TCRdb table lists in-frame clones only, not all of them. The sample has 15,000 to 20,000 clones; around nine tenths are singletons. This material consisted of PBMCs, taken approximately 56 weeks after transplant. The origin of the receptors is a human patient who received an intestinal transplant, so some T cells may come from the graft donor.

Of note for this clone: The same CDR3 can be traced to other DNA sequences in this sample. The chain links TRBV7-9 to TRBJ1-2; D is possibly TRBD1 (5 bases). The CDR3 consists of 14 residues. Trimming pared 1 base from V and 1 base from J, leaving 7 bases between. Germline loops: CDR1 SEHNR, CDR2 FQNEAQ (reference sequence). The CDR3: CASSLDGGNYGYTF. The CDR3 bases are TGTGCCAGCAGCTTAGATGGGGGTAACTATGGCTACACCTTC.

Remarks on this clone: At one of its ends the junction is not consistent with the germline gene, which may arise from a read error. Distinct nucleotide sequences in the sample also encode this CDR3. The V call is TRBV2, the J call TRBJ1-6, with TRBD1 matching over 8 bases. The germline gives CDR1 SNHLY, CDR2 FYNNEI. The CDR3 consists of 16 residues. DNA for the CDR3: TGCGCCAGCAGTGAACTGGGCAGGGGGCTAGGATCACCCCTCCACTTT. Protein product: CASSELGRGLGSPLHF.

This chain joins TRBV6-1 and TRBJ2-1; 11 bases fit TRBD1. Germline CDR1 and CDR2: MNHNS and SASEGT. Unmatched junction bases numbered 2, after V lost 4 bases and J lost 6 bases. The CDR3 runs to 14 residues. CDR3 sequence reads: CASSAGQGGNEQFF. CDR3 bases: TGTGCCAGCAGTGCGGGACAGGGGGGCAATGAGCAGTTCTTC.

This sequence joins TRBV6-1 and TRBJ1-5; possible D gene TRBD1, 5 bases. CDR3 length: 16 residues. Trimming took 2 bases from V and 4 from J, leaving 15 bases between them. Germline CDR1 is MNHNS and CDR2 is SASEGT. The CDR3 is CASSEWDSLWNQPQHF. CDR3 sequence (DNA): TGTGCCAGCAGTGAATGGGACTCACTCTGGAATCAGCCCCAGCATTTT.

The gene calls are TRBV5-5 and TRBJ2-5; TRBD1 aligns across 7 bases. The J call is in doubt because the DNA end fits TRBJ2-7 better. The CDR3 runs 16 residues. Per germline, CDR1 SGHKS and CDR2 YYEKEE (reference sequence). CDR3 sequence (DNA): TGTGCCAGCAGCCCTACTTTCGACAGGGCCTCCTACGAGCAGTACTTC. Its protein product is CASSPTFDRASYEQYF.

The chain couples TRBV28 to TRBJ1-5; no reliable D call. The CDR3 loop spans 15 amino acids. Per the germline V gene, CDR1 is MDHEN and CDR2 is SYDVKM. The ends were cut back, 3 bases at V and 11 bases at J, with 20 bases in the middle. The DNA of the CDR3 is TGTGCCAGCAGTTTCGGTCGACCCCTAAATCGGTCCCAGCATTTT. This gives the protein CASSFGRPLNRSQHF.

The CDR3 DNA reads TGTGCCAGCAGGGACTCCCGGACAGGGGGCGCGGACACCATATATTTT. Its translation is CASRDSRTGGADTIYF. The chain has TRBV25-1 and TRBJ1-3; 11 bases align to TRBD1. Unmatched junction bases numbered 12, after V lost 6 bases and J lost 8 bases. The germline CDR1 and CDR2 sequences are MGHDK and SYGVNS. The CDR3 consists of 16 residues. Full variable domain (missing parts from reference TRBV25-1 and TRBJ1-3): EADIYQTPRYLVIGTGKKITLECSQTMGHDKMYWYQQDPGMELHLIHYSYGVNSTEKGDLSSESTVSRIRTEHFPLTLESARPSHTSQYLCASRDSRTGGADTIYFGEGSWLTVV.

V usage is TRBV6-5 and J usage is TRBJ2-1; D is possibly TRBD2 (6 bases). Germline CDR1 is MNHEY and CDR2 is SVGAGI. This CDR3 is 15 amino acids long. V shed 2 bases and J shed 3 bases, with 11 bases lying between them. The CDR3 sequence is CASSYGRGFYNEQFF. The CDR3 DNA reads as TGTGCCAGCAGTTACGGGCGGGGATTCTACAATGAGCAGTTCTTC.

The V and J genes are TRBV5-1 and TRBJ1-5; possibly TRBD1 for D (5 bases). CDR3 size: 15 residues. Trimming pared 0 bases from V and 6 bases from J, leaving 13 bases between. CDR1 is SGHRS, CDR2 YFSETQ, per germline. The CDR3 region has the DNA TGCGCCAGCAGCTTGGGGTCGGGGGGTAGTCAGCCCCAGCATTTT. Protein: CASSLGSGGSQPQHF.

V and J are TRBV11-2 and TRBJ2-5; unclear D gene. The V end lost 0 bases, the J end lost 7 bases, and 24 bases lay between the germline ends. The germline CDR1 and CDR2 sequences are SGHAT and FQNNGV. The CDR3 totals 18 residues. CDR3 sequence reads: CASSLDSGPGRYSVTQYF. The CDR3 DNA reads as TGTGCCAGCAGCTTAGATTCTGGCCCCGGACGCTATTCGGTGACCCAGTACTTC.

The chain employs TRBV10-2 and TRBJ2-7; a possible D gene is TRBD1 (5 bases). Germline CDR1 and CDR2: WSHSY and SAAADI. The CDR3 has 14 residues. The ends were cut back, 10 bases at V and 3 bases at J, with 19 bases in the middle. DNA for the CDR3: TGCGCCACCCTGGGGCGAATATCTAACTACGAGCAGTACTTC. Translating gives CATLGRISNYEQYF.

This chain uses TRBV6-5 with TRBJ2-5; 9 nucleotides line up with TRBD2. V lost 0 bases, J lost 2 bases, and 4 bases stayed unmatched. Germline CDR1 and CDR2: MNHEY and SVGAGI. The CDR3 contains 16 residues. CDR3 amino acids: CASSYSWTSEQETQYF. Here the CDR3 DNA reads TGTGCCAGCAGTTACTCATGGACTAGCGAACAAGAGACCCAGTACTTC.

V and J are TRBV18 and TRBJ1-4; no firm D call. The germline V and J ends were trimmed by 3 bases and 8 bases, with 4 bases remaining between them. The CDR3 totals 11 residues. CDR1 is KGHSH, CDR2 LQKENI, per germline. This CDR3 reads CASSPEEKLFF. CDR3 coding DNA: TGTGCCAGCTCACCCGAAGAAAAACTGTTTTTT.

This chain uses TRBV14 with TRBJ2-3; perhaps D is TRBD1 or TRBD2 (6 bases each). The germline V gene has CDR1 SGHDN and CDR2 FVKESK. The length of the CDR3 is 19 residues. With 0 bases removed from V and 0 bases from J, the gap between germline ends came to 19 bases. CDR3 loop: CASSQDGGIRGLSTDTQYF. CDR3 in DNA: TGTGCCAGCAGCCAAGATGGAGGAATCCGGGGGCTTAGCACAGATACGCAGTATTTT.

The chain couples TRBV6-5 to TRBJ2-5; no clear D. Looked up from germline, CDR1 is MNHEY and CDR2 is SVGAGI. V lost 6 bases to trimming and J lost 4 bases, with 18 bases between them. This CDR3 has 15 residues. The CDR3 protein is CASSSHSRAPETQYF. CDR3 DNA: TGTGCCAGCAGCTCACATTCTAGAGCCCCAGAGACCCAGTACTTC.

V is TRBV11-3 and J is TRBJ2-7; D is possibly TRBD1 (6 bases). Germline V gives CDR1 SGHNT, CDR2 YENEEA. The CDR3 has 17 amino acids. Trimming took 4 bases from V and 0 from J, leaving 19 bases between them. CDR3 region: CASSSRGIRGLSYEQYF. The CDR3 DNA follows: TGTGCCAGCAGCTCTAGAGGGATCAGGGGCCTCTCCTACGAGCAGTACTTC.

This clone has just one count. The V gene is TRBV11-1, the J gene TRBJ2-1, with TRBD2 identical over 9 bases. Germline CDR1 is SGHAT and CDR2 is FQDESV (reference sequence). The CDR3 consists of 17 residues. The V gene end was trimmed by 5 bases and the J gene end by 9 bases; junction bases not matched to a gene: 17. CDR3 nucleotide sequence: TGTGCCAGCAGCCTCTTCGCCGGCGGGGGGGCCGGGGCTGAGCAGTTCTTC. Residues: CASSLFAGGGAGAEQFF.

V is TRBV28 and J is TRBJ1-4; 9 bases align to TRBD1. The CDR3 contains 15 residues. The germline gives CDR1 MDHEN, CDR2 SYDVKM. V lost 5 bases to trimming and J lost 2 bases; unmatched junction nucleotides: 3. The CDR3 is CASSSTGGTNEKLFF. The CDR3 DNA follows: TGTGCCAGCAGTAGCACAGGGGGCACTAATGAAAAACTGTTTTTT.

This chain uses TRBV7-2 with TRBJ1-1; tentative D call: TRBD1 (6 bases). Germline V CDR1 and CDR2: SGHTA, FQGNSA. Trimming left V 0 bases short and J 8 bases short, with 13 bases between. The CDR3 has 14 amino acids. CDR3 DNA sequence: TGTGCCAGCAGCTTAGCGTGGGGGGGCGAGGAAGCTTTCTTT. Translating it yields CASSLAWGGEEAFF.

There are a few counts of this clone. The CDR3 DNA reads TGTGCCAGCAGTGAAGTGGGGGGGACCTACAATGAGCAGTTCTTC. This gives the protein CASSEVGGTYNEQFF. The chain is built from TRBV2 and TRBJ2-1; TRBD2 agrees at 7 bases. The CDR3 sequence is 15 residues long. Trimming cost V 1 base and J 2 bases; bases outside gene matches: 2. In germline, CDR1 is SNHLY, CDR2 FYNNEI.